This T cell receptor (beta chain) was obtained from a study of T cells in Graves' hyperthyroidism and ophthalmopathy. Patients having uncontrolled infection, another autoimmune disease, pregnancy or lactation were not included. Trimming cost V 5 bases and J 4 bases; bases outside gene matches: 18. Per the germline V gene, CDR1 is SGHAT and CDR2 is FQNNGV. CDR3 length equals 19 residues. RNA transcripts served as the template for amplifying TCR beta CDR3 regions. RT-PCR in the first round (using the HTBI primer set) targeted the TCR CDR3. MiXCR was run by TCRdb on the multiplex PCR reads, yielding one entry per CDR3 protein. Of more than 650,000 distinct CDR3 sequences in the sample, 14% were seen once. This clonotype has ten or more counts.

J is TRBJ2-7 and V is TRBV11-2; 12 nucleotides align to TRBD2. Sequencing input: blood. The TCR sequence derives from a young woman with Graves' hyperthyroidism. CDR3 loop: CASSERFASGRAGNYEQYF. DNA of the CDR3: TGTGCCAGCAGCGAGAGGTTCGCTAGCGGGAGGGCCGGGAATTACGAGCAGTACTTC.